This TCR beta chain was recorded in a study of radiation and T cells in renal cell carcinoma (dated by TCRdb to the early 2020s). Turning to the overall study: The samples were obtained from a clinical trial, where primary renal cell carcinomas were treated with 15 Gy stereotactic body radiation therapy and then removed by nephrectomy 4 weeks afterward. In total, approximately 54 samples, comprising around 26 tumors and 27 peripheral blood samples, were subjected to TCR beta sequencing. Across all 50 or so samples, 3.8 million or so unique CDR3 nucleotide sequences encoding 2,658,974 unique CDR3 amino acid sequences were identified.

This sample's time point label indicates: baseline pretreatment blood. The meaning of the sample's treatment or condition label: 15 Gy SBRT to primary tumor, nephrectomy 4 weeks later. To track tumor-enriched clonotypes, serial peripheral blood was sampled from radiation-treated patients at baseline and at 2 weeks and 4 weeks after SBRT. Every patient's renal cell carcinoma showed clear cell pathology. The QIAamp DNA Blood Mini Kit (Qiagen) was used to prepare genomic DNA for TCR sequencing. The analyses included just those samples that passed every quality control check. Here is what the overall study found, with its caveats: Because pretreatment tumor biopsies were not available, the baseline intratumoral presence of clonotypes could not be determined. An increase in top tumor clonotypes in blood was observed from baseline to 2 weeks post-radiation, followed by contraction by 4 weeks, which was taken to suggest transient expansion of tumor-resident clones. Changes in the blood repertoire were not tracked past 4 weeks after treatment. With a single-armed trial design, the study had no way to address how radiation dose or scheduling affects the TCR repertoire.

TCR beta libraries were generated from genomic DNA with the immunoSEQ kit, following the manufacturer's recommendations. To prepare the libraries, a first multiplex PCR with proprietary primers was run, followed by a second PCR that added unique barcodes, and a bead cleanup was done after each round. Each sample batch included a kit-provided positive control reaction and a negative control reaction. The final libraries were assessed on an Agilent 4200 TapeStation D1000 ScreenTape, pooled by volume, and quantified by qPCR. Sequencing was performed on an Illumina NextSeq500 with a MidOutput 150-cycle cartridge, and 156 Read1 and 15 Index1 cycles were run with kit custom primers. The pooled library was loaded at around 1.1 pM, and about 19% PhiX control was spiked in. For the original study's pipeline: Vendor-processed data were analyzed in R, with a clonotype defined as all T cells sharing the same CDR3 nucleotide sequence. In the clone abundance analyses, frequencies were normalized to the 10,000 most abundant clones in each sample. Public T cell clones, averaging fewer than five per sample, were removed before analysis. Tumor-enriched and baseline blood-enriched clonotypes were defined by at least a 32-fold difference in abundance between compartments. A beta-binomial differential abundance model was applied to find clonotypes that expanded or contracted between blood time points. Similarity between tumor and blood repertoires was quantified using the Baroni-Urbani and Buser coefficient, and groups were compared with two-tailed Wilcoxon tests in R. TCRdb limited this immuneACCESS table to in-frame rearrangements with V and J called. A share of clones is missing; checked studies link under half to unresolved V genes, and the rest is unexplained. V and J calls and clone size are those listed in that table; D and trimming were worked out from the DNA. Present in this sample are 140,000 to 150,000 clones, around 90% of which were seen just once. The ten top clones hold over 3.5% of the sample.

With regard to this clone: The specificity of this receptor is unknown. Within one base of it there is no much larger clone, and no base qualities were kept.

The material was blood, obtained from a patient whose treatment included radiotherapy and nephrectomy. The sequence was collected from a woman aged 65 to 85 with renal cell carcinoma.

For the CDR3, the sequence is CASSLLRFSSGNTIYF. In nucleotides, the sequence is TGTGCCAGCAGCTTATTGAGATTCTCCTCTGGAAACACCATATATTTT. The chain uses TRBV7-6 and TRBJ1-3, with the D gene uncertain. The germline V gene yields SGHVS for CDR1 and FNYEAQ for CDR2. Trimming at the junction amounts to 2 bases on V and 0 bases on J, and the germline ends lie 11 bases apart. From the cysteine through the phenylalanine, the CDR3 covers 16 amino acids. The DNA shown is the 48-base CDR3, in frame from base 1.